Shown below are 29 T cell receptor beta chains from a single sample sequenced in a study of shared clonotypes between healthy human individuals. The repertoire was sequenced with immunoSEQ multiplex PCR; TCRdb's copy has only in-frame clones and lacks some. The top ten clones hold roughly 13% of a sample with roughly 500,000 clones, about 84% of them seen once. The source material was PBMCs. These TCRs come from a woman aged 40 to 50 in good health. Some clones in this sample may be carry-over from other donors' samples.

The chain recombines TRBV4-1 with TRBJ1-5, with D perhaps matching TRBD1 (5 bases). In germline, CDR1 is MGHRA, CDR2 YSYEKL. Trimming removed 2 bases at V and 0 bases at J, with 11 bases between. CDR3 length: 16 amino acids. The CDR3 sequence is CASSQIPGVSNQPQHF. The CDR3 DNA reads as TGCGCCAGCAGCCAAATACCGGGGGTTAGCAATCAGCCCCAGCATTTT.

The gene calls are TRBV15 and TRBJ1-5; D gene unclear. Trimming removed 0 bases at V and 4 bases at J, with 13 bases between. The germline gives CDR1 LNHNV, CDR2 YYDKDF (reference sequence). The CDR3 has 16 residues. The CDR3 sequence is CATSRDRSFPNQPQHF. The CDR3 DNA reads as TGTGCCACCAGCAGAGATCGGTCCTTTCCTAATCAGCCCCAGCATTTT.

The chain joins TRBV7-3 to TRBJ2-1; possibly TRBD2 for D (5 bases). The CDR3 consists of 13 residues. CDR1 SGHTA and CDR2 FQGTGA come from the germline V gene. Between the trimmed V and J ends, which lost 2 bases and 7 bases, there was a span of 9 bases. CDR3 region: CASSLGPGNEQFF. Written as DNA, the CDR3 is TGTGCCAGCAGCTTAGGCCCGGGGAATGAGCAGTTCTTC.

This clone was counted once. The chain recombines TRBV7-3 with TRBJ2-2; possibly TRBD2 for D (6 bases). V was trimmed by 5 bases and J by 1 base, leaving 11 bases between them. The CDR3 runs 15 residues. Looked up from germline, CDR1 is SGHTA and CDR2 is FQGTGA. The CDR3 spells CASSRNSGNTGELFF. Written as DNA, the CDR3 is TGTGCCAGCAGCAGAAATAGCGGGAACACCGGGGAGCTGTTTTTT.

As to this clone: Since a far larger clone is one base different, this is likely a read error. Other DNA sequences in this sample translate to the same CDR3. CDR3 nucleotide sequence: TGTGCCAGCAGCTCCACGGGTACTAGGGGTAATGAGCAGTTCTTC. Residues: CASSSTGTRGNEQFF. The chain joins TRBV11-3 to TRBJ2-1; possibly TRBD1 or TRBD2 for D (5 bases each). This CDR3 has 15 amino acids. Trimming left V 4 bases short and J 7 bases short, with 17 bases between. Germline assignment: CDR1 SGHNT and CDR2 YENEEA.

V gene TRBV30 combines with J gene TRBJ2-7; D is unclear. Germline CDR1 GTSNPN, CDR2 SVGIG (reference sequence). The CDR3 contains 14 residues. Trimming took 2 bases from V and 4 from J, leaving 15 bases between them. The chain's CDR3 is CAWSRSPSLYEQYF. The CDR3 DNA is TGTGCCTGGAGTAGAAGCCCCTCGCTTTACGAGCAGTACTTC.

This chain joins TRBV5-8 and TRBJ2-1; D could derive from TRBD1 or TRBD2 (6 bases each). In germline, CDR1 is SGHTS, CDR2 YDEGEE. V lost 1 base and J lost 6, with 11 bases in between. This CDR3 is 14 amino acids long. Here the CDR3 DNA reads TGTGCCAGCAGCTTGTTTGGGGGGCCCAATGAGCAGTTCTTC. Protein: CASSLFGGPNEQFF.

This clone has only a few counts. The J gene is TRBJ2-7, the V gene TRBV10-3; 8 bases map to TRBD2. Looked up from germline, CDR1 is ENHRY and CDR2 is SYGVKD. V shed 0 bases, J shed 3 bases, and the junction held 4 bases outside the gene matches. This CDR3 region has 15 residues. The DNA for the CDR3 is TGTGCCATCAGTGAGTCGAGCGGGAGTAGCTACGAGCAGTACTTC. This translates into CAISESSGSSYEQYF.

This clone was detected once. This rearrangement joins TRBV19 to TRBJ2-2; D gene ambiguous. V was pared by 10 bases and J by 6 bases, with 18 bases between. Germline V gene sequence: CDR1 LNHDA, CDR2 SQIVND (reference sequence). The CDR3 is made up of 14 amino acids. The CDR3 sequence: CATKKGPDSGELFF. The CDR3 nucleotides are TGTGCCACAAAGAAGGGCCCAGATTCCGGGGAGCTGTTTTTT.

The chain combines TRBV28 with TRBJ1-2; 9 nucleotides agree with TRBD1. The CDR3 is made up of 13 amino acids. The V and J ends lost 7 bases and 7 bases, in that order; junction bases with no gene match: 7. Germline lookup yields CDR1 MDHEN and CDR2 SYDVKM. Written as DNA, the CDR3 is TGTGCCAGCATCGGGACAGGGCCTTTTGGCTACACCTTC. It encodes CASIGTGPFGYTF.

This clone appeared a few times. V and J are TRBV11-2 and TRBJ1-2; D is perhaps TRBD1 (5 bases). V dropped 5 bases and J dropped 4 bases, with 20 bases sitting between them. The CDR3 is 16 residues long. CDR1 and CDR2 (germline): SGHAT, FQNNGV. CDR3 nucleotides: TGTGCCAGCAGCCATCGCGCAGGGCAATTGAGCTATGGCTACACCTTC. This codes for CASSHRAGQLSYGYTF. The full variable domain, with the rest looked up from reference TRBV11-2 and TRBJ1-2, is EAGVAQSPRYKIIEKRQSVAFWCNPISGHATLYWYQQILGQGPKLLIQFQNNGVVDDSQLPKDRFSAERLKGVDSTLKIQPAKLEDSAVYLCASSHRAGQLSYGYTFGSGTRLTVV.

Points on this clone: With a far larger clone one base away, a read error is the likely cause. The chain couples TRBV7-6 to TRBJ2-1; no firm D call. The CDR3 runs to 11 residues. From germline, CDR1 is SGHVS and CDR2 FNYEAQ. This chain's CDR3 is CASSAYSEQFF. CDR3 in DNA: TGTGCCAGCAGCGCCTACAGTGAGCAGTTCTTC.

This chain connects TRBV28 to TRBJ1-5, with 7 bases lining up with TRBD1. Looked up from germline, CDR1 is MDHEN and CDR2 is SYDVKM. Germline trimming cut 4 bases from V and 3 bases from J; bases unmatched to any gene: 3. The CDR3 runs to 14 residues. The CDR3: CASSSTGSNQPQHF. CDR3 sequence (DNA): TGTGCCAGCAGTTCGACAGGGTCCAATCAGCCCCAGCATTTT. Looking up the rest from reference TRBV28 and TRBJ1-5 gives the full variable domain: DVKVTQSSRYLVKRTGEKVFLECVQDMDHENMFWYRQDPGLGLRLIYFSYDVKMKEKGDIPEGYSVSREKKERFSLILESASTNQTSMYLCASSSTGSNQPQHFGDGTRLSIL.

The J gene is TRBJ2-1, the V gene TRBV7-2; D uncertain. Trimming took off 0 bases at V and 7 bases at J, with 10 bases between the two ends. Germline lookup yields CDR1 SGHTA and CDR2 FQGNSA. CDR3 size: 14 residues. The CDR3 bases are TGTGCCAGCAGCTTAGCGCCGGGTCTAAATGAGCAGTTCTTC. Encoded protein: CASSLAPGLNEQFF.

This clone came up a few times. The CDR3, as DNA: TGTGCCAGCAAGGTACCCCACTACGAGCAGTACTTC. This codes for CASKVPHYEQYF. The J gene is TRBJ2-7, the V gene TRBV28; D unclear. Germline-derived CDR1 and CDR2 are MDHEN and SYDVKM. The V end lost 7 bases, the J end lost 3 bases, and 10 bases lay between the germline ends. This CDR3 has 12 residues.

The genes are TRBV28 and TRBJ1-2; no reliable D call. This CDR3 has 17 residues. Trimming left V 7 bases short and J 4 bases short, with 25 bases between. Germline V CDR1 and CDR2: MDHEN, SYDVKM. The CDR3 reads CASNSGPGGTEGYGYTF. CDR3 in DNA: TGTGCCAGCAATTCCGGTCCGGGTGGAACAGAAGGCTATGGCTACACCTTC.

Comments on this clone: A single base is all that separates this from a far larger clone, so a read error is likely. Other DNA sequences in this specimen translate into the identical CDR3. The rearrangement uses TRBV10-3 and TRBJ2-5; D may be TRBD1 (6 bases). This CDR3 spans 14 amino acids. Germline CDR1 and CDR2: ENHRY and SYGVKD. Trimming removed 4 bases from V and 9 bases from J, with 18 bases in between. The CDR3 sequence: CAISVPGQGLPQYF. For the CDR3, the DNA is TGTGCCATCAGTGTCCCGGGGCAGGGGCTTCCCCAGTACTTC.

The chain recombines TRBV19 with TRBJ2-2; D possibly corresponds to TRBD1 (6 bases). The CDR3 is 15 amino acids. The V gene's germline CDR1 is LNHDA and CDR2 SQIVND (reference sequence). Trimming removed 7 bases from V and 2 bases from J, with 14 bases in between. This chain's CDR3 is CASKRAGANTGELFF. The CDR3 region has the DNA TGTGCCAGTAAGAGGGCAGGGGCCAACACCGGGGAGCTGTTTTTT.

CDR3 sequence (DNA): TGCGCCAGCAGCAGGGAAGCGGGAGCTACCGGGGAGCTGTTTTTT. The encoded protein is CASSREAGATGELFF. The chain joins TRBV4-1 to TRBJ2-2; 8 nucleotides agree with TRBD2. The CDR3 runs 15 residues. Germline CDR1 reads MGHRA; CDR2 reads YSYEKL. Trimming at V came to 5 bases and at J to 5 bases, leaving 7 bases not matched to a gene.

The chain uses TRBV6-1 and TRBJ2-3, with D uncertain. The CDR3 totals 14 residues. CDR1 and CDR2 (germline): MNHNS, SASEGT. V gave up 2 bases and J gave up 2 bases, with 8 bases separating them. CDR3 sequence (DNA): TGTGCCAGCAGTGAAAGTGCAGTCACAGATACGCAGTATTTT. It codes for CASSESAVTDTQYF.

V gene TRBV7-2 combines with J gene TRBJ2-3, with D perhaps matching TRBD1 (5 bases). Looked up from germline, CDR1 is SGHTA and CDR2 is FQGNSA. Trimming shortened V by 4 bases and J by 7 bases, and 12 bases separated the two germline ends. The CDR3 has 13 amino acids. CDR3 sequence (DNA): TGTGCCAGCAGCTCCTCAGGGTTTAATACGCAGTATTTT. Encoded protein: CASSSSGFNTQYF.

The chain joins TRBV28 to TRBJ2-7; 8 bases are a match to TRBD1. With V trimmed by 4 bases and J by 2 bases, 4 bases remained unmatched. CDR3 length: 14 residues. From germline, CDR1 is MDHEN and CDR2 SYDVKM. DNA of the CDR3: TGTGCCAGCAGTTCACCGACAGGGGCCTACGAGCAGTACTTC. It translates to CASSSPTGAYEQYF.

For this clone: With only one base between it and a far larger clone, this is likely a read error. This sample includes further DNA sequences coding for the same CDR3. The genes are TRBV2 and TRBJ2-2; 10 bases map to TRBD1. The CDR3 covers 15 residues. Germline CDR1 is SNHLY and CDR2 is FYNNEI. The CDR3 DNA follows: TGTGCCAGCAGGACAGGGGGCGCGAACACAGGGGAGCTGTTTTTT. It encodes CASRTGGANTGELFF. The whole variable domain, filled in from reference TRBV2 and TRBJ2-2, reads EPEVTQTPSHQVTQMGQEVILRCVPISNHLYFYWYRQILGQKVEFLVSFYNNEISEKSEIFDDQFSVERPDGSNFTLKIRSTKLEDSAMYFCASRTGGANTGELFFGEGSRLTVL.

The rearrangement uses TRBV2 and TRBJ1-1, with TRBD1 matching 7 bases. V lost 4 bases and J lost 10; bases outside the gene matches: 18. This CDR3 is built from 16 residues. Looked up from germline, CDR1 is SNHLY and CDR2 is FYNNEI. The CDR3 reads CASSGQGVKRGPGAFF. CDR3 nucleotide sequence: TGTGCCAGCAGTGGCCAGGGGGTGAAAAGGGGACCGGGAGCTTTCTTT.

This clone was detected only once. CDR3 bases: TGTGCCAGCAGCTTAGGAGACAGAGACCAAGAGACCCAGTACTTC. Translation: CASSLGDRDQETQYF. The rearrangement joins TRBV7-3 to TRBJ2-5; perhaps TRBD1 as D (5 bases). The germline V and J ends were trimmed by 2 bases and 0 bases, with 10 bases remaining between them. The germline gives CDR1 SGHTA, CDR2 FQGTGA. The CDR3 has 15 residues.

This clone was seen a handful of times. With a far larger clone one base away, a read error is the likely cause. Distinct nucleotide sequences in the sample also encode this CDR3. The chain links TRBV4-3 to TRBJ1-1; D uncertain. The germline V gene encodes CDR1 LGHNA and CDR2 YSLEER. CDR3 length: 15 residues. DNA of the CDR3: TGCGCCAGTAGCCGAACCTGGACCGGAGGTACTGAAGCTTTCTTT. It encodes CASSRTWTGGTEAFF.

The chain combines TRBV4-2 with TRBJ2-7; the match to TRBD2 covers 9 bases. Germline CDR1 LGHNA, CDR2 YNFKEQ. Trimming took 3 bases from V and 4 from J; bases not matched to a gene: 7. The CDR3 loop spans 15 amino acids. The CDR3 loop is CASSQHRAGGYEQYF. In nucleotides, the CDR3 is TGTGCCAGCAGCCAGCACCGAGCGGGAGGATACGAGCAGTACTTC.

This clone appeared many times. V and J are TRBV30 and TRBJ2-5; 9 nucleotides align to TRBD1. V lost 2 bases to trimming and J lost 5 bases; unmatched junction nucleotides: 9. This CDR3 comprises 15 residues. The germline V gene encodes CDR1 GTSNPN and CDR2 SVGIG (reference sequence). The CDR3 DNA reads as TGTGCCTGGAGTCCCGGGGACAGGGACTCCGAGACCCAGTACTTC. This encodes CAWSPGDRDSETQYF.

The CDR3 nucleotides read TGTGCCAGCAGCGTACTCGGAGGGGGCGATGAGCAGTTCTTC. Translated, it gives CASSVLGGGDEQFF. The genes are TRBV9 and TRBJ2-1; weak D call: TRBD1 (7 bases). The CDR3 loop spans 14 amino acids. The germline gives CDR1 SGDLS, CDR2 YYNGEE. Trimming took off 1 base at V and 8 bases at J, with 13 bases between the two ends. Full variable domain (rest looked up from reference TRBV9 and TRBJ2-1): DSGVTQTPKHLITATGQRVTLRCSPRSGDLSVYWYQQSLDQGLQFLIQYYNGEERAKGNILERFSAQQFPDLHSELNLSSLELGDSALYFCASSVLGGGDEQFFGPGTRLTVL.